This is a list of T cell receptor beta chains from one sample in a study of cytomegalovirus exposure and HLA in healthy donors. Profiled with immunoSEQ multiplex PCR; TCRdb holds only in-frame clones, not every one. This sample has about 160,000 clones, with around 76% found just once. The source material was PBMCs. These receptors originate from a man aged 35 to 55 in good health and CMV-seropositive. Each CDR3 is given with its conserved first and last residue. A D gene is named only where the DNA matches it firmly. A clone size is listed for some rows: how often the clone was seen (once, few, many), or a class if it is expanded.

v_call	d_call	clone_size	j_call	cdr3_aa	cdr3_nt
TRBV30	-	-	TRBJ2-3	CAWGSGDTQYF	TGTGCCTGGGGGTCCGGGGATACGCAGTATTTT
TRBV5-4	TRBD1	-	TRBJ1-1	CASNPQGALGTEAFF	TGTGCCAGCAACCCACAGGGGGCGCTGGGCACTGAAGCTTTCTTT
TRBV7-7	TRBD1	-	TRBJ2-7	CASSSDRGNEQYF	TGTGCTAGCAGCTCCGACAGGGGGAACGAGCAGTACTTC
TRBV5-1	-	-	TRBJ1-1	CASSSGGDTEAFF	TGCGCCAGCAGCTCCGGGGGAGACACTGAAGCTTTCTTT
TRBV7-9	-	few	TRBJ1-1	CASSLKTGNTEAFF	TGTGCCAGCAGCTTAAAAACAGGGAACACTGAAGCTTTCTTT
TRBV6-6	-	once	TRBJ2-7	CASSYSMEVREQYF	TGTGCCAGCAGTTACTCGATGGAGGTGCGCGAGCAGTACTTC
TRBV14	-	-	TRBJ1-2	CASSPYSGGELTF	TGTGCCAGCAGCCCTTACTCGGGGGGCGAGTTGACCTTC
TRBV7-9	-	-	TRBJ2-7	CASSGRYEQYF	TGTGCCAGCAGCGGTCGCTACGAGCAGTACTTC
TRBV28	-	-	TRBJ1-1	CASSMIVNTEAFF	TGTGCCAGCAGTATGATAGTAAACACTGAAGCTTTCTTT
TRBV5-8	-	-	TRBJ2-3	CASSSVGSSPFGQYF	TGTGCCAGCAGCTCAGTGGGCTCTTCCCCCTTTGGGCAGTATTTT
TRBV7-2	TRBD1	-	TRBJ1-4	CASSSQTGPNEKLFF	TGTGCCAGCAGCAGCCAGACAGGGCCTAATGAAAAACTGTTTTTT
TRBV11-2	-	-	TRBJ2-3	CASSLREEVTDTQYF	TGTGCCAGCAGCCTCAGGGAGGAGGTTACAGATACGCAGTATTTT
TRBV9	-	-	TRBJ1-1	CASSTHQGSMNTEAFF	TGTGCCAGCAGCACCCATCAGGGGTCTATGAACACTGAAGCTTTCTTT
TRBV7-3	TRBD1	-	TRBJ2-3	CASSRGQGVTDTQYF	TGTGCCAGCAGCCGGGGACAGGGAGTAACAGATACGCAGTATTTT
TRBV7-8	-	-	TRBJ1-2	CASSLAGRPLANYGYTF	TGTGCCAGCAGCTTAGCGGGCAGGCCTTTAGCTAACTATGGCTACACCTTC
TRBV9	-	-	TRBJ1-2	CASSVAGIPNYGYTF	TGTGCCAGCAGCGTAGCAGGGATCCCTAACTATGGCTACACCTTC
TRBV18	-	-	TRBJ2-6	CASSDRTGANVLTF	TGTGCCAGCTCAGACAGGACTGGGGCCAACGTCCTGACTTTC
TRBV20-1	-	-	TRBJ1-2	CSAEQDYGYTF	TGCAGTGCCGAACAGGACTATGGCTACACCTTC
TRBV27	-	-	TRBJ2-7	CASSLTVAYEQYF	TGTGCCAGCAGTTTGACAGTCGCCTACGAGCAGTACTTC
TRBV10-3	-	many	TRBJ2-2	CAITQRQVANTGELFF	TGTGCCATCACCCAAAGACAGGTAGCGAACACCGGGGAGCTGTTTTTT
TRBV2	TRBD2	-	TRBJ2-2	CASSLRLAGETGELFF	TGTGCCAGCAGTTTGAGGCTAGCGGGGGAGACCGGGGAGCTGTTTTTT
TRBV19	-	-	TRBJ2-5	CASSSRRETQYF	TGTGCCAGTAGTTCCCGGAGGGAGACCCAGTACTTC
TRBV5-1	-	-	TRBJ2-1	CASSLVTVKNEQFF	TGCGCCAGCAGCTTGGTGACAGTAAAGAATGAGCAGTTCTTC
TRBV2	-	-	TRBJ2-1	CASSEIGQPNNEQFF	TGTGCCAGCAGTGAGATAGGACAGCCCAACAATGAGCAGTTCTTC
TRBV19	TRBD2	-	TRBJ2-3	CASTNIAGGSTDTQYF	TGTGCCAGTACCAACATAGCGGGGGGAAGCACAGATACGCAGTATTTT
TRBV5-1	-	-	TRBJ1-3	CASYPGQPGNTIYF	TGCGCCAGCTATCCGGGACAACCAGGAAACACCATATATTTT
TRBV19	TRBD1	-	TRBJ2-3	CASSLQGLRDTQYF	TGTGCCAGTAGTTTACAGGGGTTACGGGATACGCAGTATTTT
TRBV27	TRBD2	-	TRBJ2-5	CASSPLAGAKQETQYF	TGTGCCAGCAGTCCTCTAGCGGGGGCGAAACAAGAGACCCAGTACTTC
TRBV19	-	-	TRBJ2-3	CASSIDSRRTDTQYF	TGTGCCAGTAGTATCGACAGTCGAAGAACAGATACGCAGTATTTT
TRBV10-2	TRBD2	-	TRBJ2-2	CASRGLVEPNTGELFF	TGCGCCAGCAGGGGACTAGTTGAGCCGAACACCGGGGAGCTGTTTTTT
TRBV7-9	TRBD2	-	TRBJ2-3	CASSLAASGGASDTQYF	TGTGCCAGCAGCTTAGCGGCTAGCGGGGGGGCCTCAGATACGCAGTATTTT